This T cell receptor beta chain was found in a study of technical replicates of blood from several donors (dated by TCRdb to 2016 to 2017). Only one count was recorded for this clone. The antigen it binds to is not known. Per-base qualities were not stored, and no clone one base away is much larger. Trimming takes 2 bases from V and 2 bases from J, and the germline ends sit 10 bases apart. Including the terminal cysteine and phenylalanine, the CDR3 comprises 14 residues. The kept DNA is CDR3 alone, 42 bases in frame from the first base. Per the germline V gene, MDHEN is the CDR1 and SYDVKM is the CDR2. The library was produced with the immunoSEQ multiplex PCR assay. What TCRdb holds here is the immuneACCESS table cut down to in-frame rearrangements. Part of the clones is not present; checked against another copy, under half of the missing clones reflect an unresolved V gene, and the others are unexplained. In all, the sample holds some 74,000 clones, and roughly 90% of those were seen once. Jointly, the top ten make up approximately 0.39% of the sample.

Material for sequencing was T cells isolated from PBMCs. Recombination linked TRBV28 to TRBJ2-7; a weak D assignment points to TRBD1 (5 bases agree). This TCR came from a human donor in good health. The DNA sequence is given as TGTGCCAGCAGTTTAACAGGAACACCCTACGAGCAGTACTTC. The translation is CASSLTGTPYEQYF.